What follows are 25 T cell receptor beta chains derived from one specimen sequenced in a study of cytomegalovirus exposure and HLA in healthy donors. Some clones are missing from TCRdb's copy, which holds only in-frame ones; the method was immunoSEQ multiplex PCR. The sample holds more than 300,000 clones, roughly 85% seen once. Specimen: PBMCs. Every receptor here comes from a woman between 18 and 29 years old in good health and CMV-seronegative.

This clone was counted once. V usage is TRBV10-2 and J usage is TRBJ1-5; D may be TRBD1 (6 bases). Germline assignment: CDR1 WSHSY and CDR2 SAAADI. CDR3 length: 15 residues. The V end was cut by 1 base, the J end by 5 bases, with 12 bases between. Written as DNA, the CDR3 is TGCGCCAGCAGTGAGTTAGGGGGTAAGGATCAGCCCCAGCATTTT. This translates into CASSELGGKDQPQHF.

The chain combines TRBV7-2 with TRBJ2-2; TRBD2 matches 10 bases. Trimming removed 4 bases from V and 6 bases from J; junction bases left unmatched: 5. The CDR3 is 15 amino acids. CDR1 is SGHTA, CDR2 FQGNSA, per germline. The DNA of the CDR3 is TGTGCCAGCAGCTCTCTAGCGGGAGTTGCCGGGGAGCTGTTTTTT. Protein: CASSSLAGVAGELFF.

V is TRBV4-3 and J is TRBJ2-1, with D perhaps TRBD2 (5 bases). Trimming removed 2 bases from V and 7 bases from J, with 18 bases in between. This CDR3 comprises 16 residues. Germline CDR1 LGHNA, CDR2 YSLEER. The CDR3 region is CASSQLSGPTGNEQFF. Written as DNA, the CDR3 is TGCGCCAGCAGCCAACTCTCGGGCCCTACGGGAAATGAGCAGTTCTTC.

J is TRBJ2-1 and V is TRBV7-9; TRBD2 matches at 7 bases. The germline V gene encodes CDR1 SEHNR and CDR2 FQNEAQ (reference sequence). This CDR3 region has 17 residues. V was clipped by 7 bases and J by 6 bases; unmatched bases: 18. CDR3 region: CASNIKGGLAAFNEQFF. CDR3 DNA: TGTGCCAGCAACATAAAGGGAGGGCTAGCGGCCTTCAATGAGCAGTTCTTC.

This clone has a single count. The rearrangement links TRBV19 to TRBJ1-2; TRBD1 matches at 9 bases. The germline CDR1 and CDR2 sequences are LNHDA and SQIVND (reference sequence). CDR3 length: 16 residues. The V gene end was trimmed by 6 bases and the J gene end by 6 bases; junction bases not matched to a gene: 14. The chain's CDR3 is CASRPGTGLSRDGYTF. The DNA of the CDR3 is TGTGCCAGTAGGCCGGGGACAGGGCTTTCCCGTGATGGCTACACCTTC.

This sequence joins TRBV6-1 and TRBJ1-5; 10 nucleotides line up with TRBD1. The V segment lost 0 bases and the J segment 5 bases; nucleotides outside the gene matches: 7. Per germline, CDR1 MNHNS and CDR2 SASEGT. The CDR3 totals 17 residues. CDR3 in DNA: TGTGCCAGCAGTGAAGCGCGCTGGGGACAGGGGCATCAGCCCCAGCATTTT. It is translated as CASSEARWGQGHQPQHF.

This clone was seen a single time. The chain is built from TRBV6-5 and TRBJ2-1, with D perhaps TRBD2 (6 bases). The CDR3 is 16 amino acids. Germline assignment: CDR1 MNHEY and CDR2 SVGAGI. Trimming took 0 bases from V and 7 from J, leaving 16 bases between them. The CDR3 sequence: CASSYSRGPAGNEQFF. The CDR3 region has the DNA TGTGCCAGCAGTTACTCACGCGGGCCGGCGGGGAATGAGCAGTTCTTC.

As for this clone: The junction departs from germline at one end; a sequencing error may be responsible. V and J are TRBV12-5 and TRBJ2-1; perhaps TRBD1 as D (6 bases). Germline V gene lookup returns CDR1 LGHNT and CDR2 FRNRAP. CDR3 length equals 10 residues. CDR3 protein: CASGLTGLVF. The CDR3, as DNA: TGTGCTAGTGGTTTGACAGGGTTGGTCTTC.

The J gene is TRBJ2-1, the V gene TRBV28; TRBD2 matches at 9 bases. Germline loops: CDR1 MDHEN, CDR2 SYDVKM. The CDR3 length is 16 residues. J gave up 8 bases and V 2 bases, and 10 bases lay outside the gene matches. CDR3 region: CASSLVAGGPGHEQFF. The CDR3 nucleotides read TGTGCCAGCAGTTTAGTCGCGGGAGGGCCCGGGCATGAGCAGTTCTTC.

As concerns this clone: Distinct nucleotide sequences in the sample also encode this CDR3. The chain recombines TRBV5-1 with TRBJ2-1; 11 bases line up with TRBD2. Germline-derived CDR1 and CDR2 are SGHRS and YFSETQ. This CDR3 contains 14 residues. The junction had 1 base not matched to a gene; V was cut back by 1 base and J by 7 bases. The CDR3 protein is CASSLTSGSNEQFF. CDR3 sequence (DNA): TGCGCCAGCAGCTTGACTAGCGGGAGTAATGAGCAGTTCTTC.

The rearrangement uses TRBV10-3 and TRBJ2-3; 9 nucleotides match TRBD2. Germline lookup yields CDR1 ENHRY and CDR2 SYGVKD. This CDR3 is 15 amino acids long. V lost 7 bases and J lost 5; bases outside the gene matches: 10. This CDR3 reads CAITESSGRKDTQYF. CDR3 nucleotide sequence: TGTGCCATCACCGAGAGTAGCGGGAGAAAAGATACGCAGTATTTT.

CDR3 sequence (DNA): TGTGCCAGTAGTATCCGTTGGACTTCGGCGACAGGGGATGGCACAGATACGCAGTATTTT. Residues: CASSIRWTSATGDGTDTQYF. The chain uses TRBV19 and TRBJ2-3; 8 positions agree with TRBD1. Germline CDR1 LNHDA, CDR2 SQIVND (reference sequence). The CDR3 has 20 residues. With V trimmed by 3 bases and J by 1 base, 18 bases remained unmatched. Using reference TRBV19 and TRBJ2-3 for the parts outside the CDR3, the full variable domain is DGGITQSPKYLFRKEGQNVTLSCEQNLNHDAMYWYRQDPGQGLRLIYYSQIVNDFQKGDIAEGYSVSREKKESFPLTVTSAQKNPTAFYLCASSIRWTSATGDGTDTQYFGPGTRLTVL.

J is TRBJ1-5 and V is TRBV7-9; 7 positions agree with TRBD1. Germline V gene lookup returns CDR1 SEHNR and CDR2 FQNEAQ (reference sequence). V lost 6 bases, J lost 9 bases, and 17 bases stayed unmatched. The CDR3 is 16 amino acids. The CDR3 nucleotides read TGTGCCAGCAGTCTAACCGGGACAGCCGGCGCAGGGCCCCAGCATTTT. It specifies CASSLTGTAGAGPQHF.

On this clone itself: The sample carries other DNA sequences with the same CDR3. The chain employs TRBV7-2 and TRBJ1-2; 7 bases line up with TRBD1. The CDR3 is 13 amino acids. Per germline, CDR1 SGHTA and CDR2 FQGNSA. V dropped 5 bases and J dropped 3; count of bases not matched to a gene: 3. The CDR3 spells CASSTQGDYGYTF. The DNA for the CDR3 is TGTGCCAGCAGCACCCAGGGGGACTATGGCTACACCTTC.

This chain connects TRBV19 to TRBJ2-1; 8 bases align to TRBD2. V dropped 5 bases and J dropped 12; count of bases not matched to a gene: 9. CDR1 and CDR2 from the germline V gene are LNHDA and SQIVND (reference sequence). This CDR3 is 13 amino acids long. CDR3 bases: TGTGCCAGTAGTGACCGGGAGGGCCTTCGGCAGTTCTTC. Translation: CASSDREGLRQFF.

The CDR3 region has the DNA TGTGCCAGCAGTTTAGCGAGTAACTACGAGCAGTACTTC. Protein: CASSLASNYEQYF. The genes are TRBV27 and TRBJ2-7; D remains unclear. Germline loops: CDR1 MNHEY, CDR2 SMNVEV (reference sequence). The CDR3 sequence is 13 residues long. V lost 2 bases and J 3 bases, leaving 8 bases between the germline ends.

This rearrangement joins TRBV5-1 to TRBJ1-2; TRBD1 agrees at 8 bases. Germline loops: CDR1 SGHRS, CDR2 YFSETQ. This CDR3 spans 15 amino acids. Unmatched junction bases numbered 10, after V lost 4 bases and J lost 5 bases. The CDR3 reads CASSPGDRGGYGYTF. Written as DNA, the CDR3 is TGCGCCAGCAGCCCAGGAGACAGGGGCGGGTATGGCTACACCTTC.

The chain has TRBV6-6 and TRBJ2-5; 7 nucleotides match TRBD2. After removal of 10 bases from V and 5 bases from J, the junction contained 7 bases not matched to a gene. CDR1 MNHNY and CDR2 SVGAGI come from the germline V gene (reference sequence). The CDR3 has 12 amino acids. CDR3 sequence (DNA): TGTGCCATTTCGAAGGGAGGGGAGACCCAGTACTTC. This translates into CAISKGGETQYF.

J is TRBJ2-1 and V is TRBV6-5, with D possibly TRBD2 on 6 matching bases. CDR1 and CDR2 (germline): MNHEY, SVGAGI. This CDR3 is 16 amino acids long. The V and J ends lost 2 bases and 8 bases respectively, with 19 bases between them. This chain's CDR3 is CASSYAGGGRTDEQFF. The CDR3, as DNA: TGTGCCAGCAGTTACGCCGGGGGTGGGAGGACGGATGAGCAGTTCTTC.

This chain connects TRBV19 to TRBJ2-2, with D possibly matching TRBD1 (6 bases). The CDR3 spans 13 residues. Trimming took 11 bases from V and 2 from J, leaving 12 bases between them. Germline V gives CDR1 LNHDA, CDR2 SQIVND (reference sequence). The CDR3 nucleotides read TGTGCCTGCCGGACAGTTAACACCGGGGAGCTGTTTTTT. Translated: CACRTVNTGELFF.

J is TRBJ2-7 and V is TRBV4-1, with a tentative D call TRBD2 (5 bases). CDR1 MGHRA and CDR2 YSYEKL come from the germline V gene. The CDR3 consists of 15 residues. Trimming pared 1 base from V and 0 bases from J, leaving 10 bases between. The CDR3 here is CASSQGLTYSYEQYF. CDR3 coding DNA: TGCGCCAGCAGCCAAGGACTAACATACTCCTACGAGCAGTACTTC.

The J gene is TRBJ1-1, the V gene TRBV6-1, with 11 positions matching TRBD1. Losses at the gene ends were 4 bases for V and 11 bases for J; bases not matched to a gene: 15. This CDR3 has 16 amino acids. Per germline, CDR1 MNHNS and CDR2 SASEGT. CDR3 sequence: CASSAPPGQGAKGAFF. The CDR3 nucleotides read TGTGCCAGCAGTGCCCCTCCTGGACAGGGGGCGAAGGGGGCTTTCTTT.

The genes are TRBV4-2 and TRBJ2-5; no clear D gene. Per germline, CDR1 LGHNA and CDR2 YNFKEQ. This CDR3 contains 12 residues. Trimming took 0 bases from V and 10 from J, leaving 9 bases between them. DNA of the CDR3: TGTGCCAGCAGCCAAGATTCGGCGGTCCAGTACTTC. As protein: CASSQDSAVQYF.

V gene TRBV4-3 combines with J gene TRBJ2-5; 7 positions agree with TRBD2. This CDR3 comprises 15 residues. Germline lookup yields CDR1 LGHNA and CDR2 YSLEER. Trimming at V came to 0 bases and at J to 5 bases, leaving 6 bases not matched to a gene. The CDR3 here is CASSQDLGRGETQYF. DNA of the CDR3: TGCGCCAGCAGCCAAGATCTAGGGCGGGGGGAGACCCAGTACTTC.

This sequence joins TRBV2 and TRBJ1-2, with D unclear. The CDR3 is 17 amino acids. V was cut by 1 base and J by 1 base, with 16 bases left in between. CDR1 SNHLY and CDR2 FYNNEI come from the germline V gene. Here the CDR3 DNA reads TGTGCCAGCAGTGAAGGGCAACCGAGGATAAATAACTATGGCTACACCTTC. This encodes CASSEGQPRINNYGYTF.